Shown below are 32 T cell receptor beta chains from a single sample sequenced in a study of Ad26.COV2.S vaccination and SARS-CoV-2 variants. The treatment denotes: around 19 received Ad26.COV2.S at low or high dose, single or two shots; roughly five received placebo; per-sample allocation not given. Material that was analyzed had been drawn on day 63 after the first vaccine or placebo injection. Using immunoSEQ multiplex PCR, the repertoire was profiled, and TCRdb retains in-frame clones only, with some absent. This table has 410,000 or so clones, approximately 92% appearing once. The specimen comprised peripheral blood, sampled in a trial of Ad26.COV2.S vaccine versus placebo. The receptors stem from a person between 18 and 60 years old who received the Ad26.COV2.S COVID-19 vaccine or a placebo.

This chain joins TRBV10-3 and TRBJ2-1; 11 bases are shared with TRBD2. The length of the CDR3 is 17 residues. Germline V gene sequence: CDR1 ENHRY, CDR2 SYGVKD. J lost 0 bases, V lost 6 bases, and 7 bases had no gene match. In DNA, the CDR3 is TGTGCCATCAGGGACCCGGGACTAGCGGACTCCTACAATGAGCAGTTCTTC. Protein: CAIRDPGLADSYNEQFF.

The chain joins TRBV25-1 to TRBJ1-2; D is unclear. The germline V and J ends were trimmed by 4 bases and 2 bases, with 14 bases remaining between them. The CDR3 length is 15 residues. The germline V gene encodes CDR1 MGHDK and CDR2 SYGVNS. The CDR3 loop is CASSGSVYLNYGYTF. The CDR3 DNA reads TGTGCCAGCAGTGGATCGGTTTACTTAAACTATGGCTACACCTTC.

This chain joins TRBV3-1 (or the pseudogene TRBV3-2) and TRBJ1-2; unclear D gene. The CDR3 loop spans 12 amino acids. V was cut by 4 bases and J by 6 bases, with 9 bases left in between. The germline CDR1 and CDR2 sequences are LGHDT and YNNKEL (reference sequence). As DNA, the CDR3 is TGTGCCAGCAGCCGCCTTTTGAATGGCTACACCTTC. Translated: CASSRLLNGYTF.

The chain recombines TRBV19 with TRBJ2-3; 8 bases are a match to TRBD1. With 5 bases clipped from V and 6 bases from J, the junction kept 13 bases outside the gene matches. The CDR3 runs to 16 residues. Germline V lookup: CDR1 LNHDA, CDR2 SQIVND (reference sequence). Written as DNA, the CDR3 is TGTGCCAGTAGTCCAGGACAGGGCCTGAGAGTCGATACGCAGTATTTT. Translation: CASSPGQGLRVDTQYF. Based on the CDR3 plus reference TRBV19 and TRBJ2-3, the full variable domain is DGGITQSPKYLFRKEGQNVTLSCEQNLNHDAMYWYRQDPGQGLRLIYYSQIVNDFQKGDIAEGYSVSREKKESFPLTVTSAQKNPTAFYLCASSPGQGLRVDTQYFGPGTRLTVL.

V gene TRBV6-6 combines with J gene TRBJ1-2; TRBD1 is a possible D gene (6 bases). In germline, CDR1 is MNHNY, CDR2 SVGAGI (reference sequence). The CDR3 extends over 14 amino acids. Trimming removed 4 bases at V and 4 bases at J, with 13 bases between. The CDR3 region is CASSSGTSGYGYTF. The CDR3 DNA reads TGTGCCAGCAGTTCCGGGACATCTGGCTATGGCTACACCTTC.

J is TRBJ2-7 and V is TRBV16, with a weak D call TRBD1 (6 bases). This CDR3 contains 13 residues. CDR1 and CDR2 from the germline V gene are KGHSY and FQNENV. Between the trimmed V and J ends, which lost 4 bases and 2 bases, there was a span of 9 bases. CDR3 nucleotide sequence: TGTGCCAGCAGCCTGGGACACCCCTACGAGCAGTACTTC. Translating it yields CASSLGHPYEQYF.

This sequence joins TRBV5-1 and TRBJ2-1; no reliable D call. V shed 4 bases and J shed 10 bases, with 12 bases lying between them. Germline V gives CDR1 SGHRS, CDR2 YFSETQ. The CDR3 is made up of 12 amino acids. The CDR3 spells CASSPNVGEQFF. The CDR3 nucleotides are TGCGCCAGCAGCCCGAACGTGGGGGAGCAGTTCTTC.

J is TRBJ1-3 and V is TRBV4-1, with D maybe TRBD1 (5 bases). Germline V gene data show CDR1 as MGHRA and CDR2 as YSYEKL. With 0 bases removed from V and 7 bases from J, the gap between germline ends came to 7 bases. The length of the CDR3 is 13 residues. CDR3 loop: CASSQDPGNTIYF. The CDR3 DNA reads TGCGCCAGCAGCCAAGATCCAGGGAACACCATATATTTT.

The genes are TRBV28 and TRBJ2-5; D perhaps matches TRBD1 (6 bases). The CDR3 is made up of 16 amino acids. V was shortened by 4 bases and J by 3 bases, with 18 bases between the two germline ends. Germline V gene sequence: CDR1 MDHEN, CDR2 SYDVKM. CDR3 protein: CASSSPLGQSKETQYF. The CDR3 DNA is TGTGCCAGCAGTTCTCCCCTCGGACAGTCTAAAGAGACCCAGTACTTC.

The chain uses TRBV6-5 and TRBJ2-3; D gene ambiguous. Between the trimmed V and J ends, which lost 9 bases and 3 bases, there was a span of 13 bases. CDR1 is MNHEY and CDR2 is SVGAGI in the germline V gene. The length of the CDR3 is 13 residues. DNA of the CDR3: TGTGCCAGTTCTACCCCATTGACAGATACGCAGTATTTT. It specifies CASSTPLTDTQYF.

This rearrangement joins TRBV7-2 to TRBJ1-2; the match to TRBD1 covers 8 bases. Germline V gene data show CDR1 as SGHTA and CDR2 as FQGNSA. V was clipped by 5 bases and J by 4 bases; unmatched bases: 6. This CDR3 has 14 amino acids. Written as DNA, the CDR3 is TGTGCCAGCAGCCACCAGGGGGCTCTCTATGGCTACACCTTC. Encoded protein: CASSHQGALYGYTF.

CDR3 nucleotides: TGTGCCAGCAGCTTAACCCCAAGGACAGGGCGAGAGACCCAGTACTTC. As protein: CASSLTPRTGRETQYF. The genes are TRBV5-5 and TRBJ2-5, with 8 nucleotides matching TRBD1. Germline V gene lookup returns CDR1 SGHKS and CDR2 YYEKEE (reference sequence). V shed 2 bases and J 4 bases; nucleotides not matched to a gene: 10. The CDR3 contains 16 residues.

V and J are TRBV4-3 and TRBJ1-1, with no clear D. The germline V gene has CDR1 LGHNA and CDR2 YSLEER. Trimming took 0 bases from V and 0 from J, leaving 8 bases between them. There are 15 residues in the CDR3. DNA of the CDR3: TGCGCCAGCAGCCAAGAGACAAGGGTGAACACTGAAGCTTTCTTT. This codes for CASSQETRVNTEAFF.

The V gene is TRBV4-3, the J gene TRBJ2-1; TRBD2 might be the D (5 bases). Per the germline V gene, CDR1 is LGHNA and CDR2 is YSLEER. The CDR3 loop spans 14 amino acids. V shed 4 bases and J shed 2 bases, with 9 bases lying between them. In DNA, the CDR3 is TGCGCCAGCAGCCCAACGACTACCTACAATGAGCAGTTCTTC. Amino acid sequence: CASSPTTTYNEQFF.

The chain is built from TRBV5-6 and TRBJ1-5; 9 nucleotides align to TRBD1. Trimming cost V 4 bases and J 7 bases; bases outside gene matches: 6. The germline V gene has CDR1 SGHDT and CDR2 YYEEEE. This CDR3 is built from 14 residues. CDR3 nucleotide sequence: TGTGCCAGCAGCGTTGACAGGGGGGGACAGCCCCAGCATTTT. Translation: CASSVDRGGQPQHF.

This sequence joins TRBV7-2 and TRBJ1-1; TRBD1 matches at 11 bases. From germline, CDR1 is SGHTA and CDR2 FQGNSA. This CDR3 is built from 14 residues. The trim removed 5 bases at V and 7 bases at J, leaving 6 bases unmatched. CDR3 protein: CASSPDRGRVEAFF. CDR3 coding DNA: TGTGCCAGCAGCCCGGACAGGGGGCGGGTTGAAGCTTTCTTT.

This chain joins TRBV2 and TRBJ1-1; TRBD1 matches 7 bases. The CDR3 spans 15 residues. Germline V lookup: CDR1 SNHLY, CDR2 FYNNEI. J lost 4 bases, V lost 6 bases, and 11 bases had no gene match. For the CDR3, the DNA is TGTGCCAGCAGCCCTCCAGGGGGGGCGGTCACTGAAGCTTTCTTT. It translates to CASSPPGGAVTEAFF.

The J gene is TRBJ2-3, the V gene TRBV7-2; TRBD1 agrees at 8 bases. The CDR3 has 15 residues. Trimming took 3 bases from V and 4 from J; bases not matched to a gene: 6. The germline V gene has CDR1 SGHTA and CDR2 FQGNSA. The CDR3 DNA is TGTGCCAGCAGCTTGGGACAGGTCGGCTCAGATACGCAGTATTTT. Protein product: CASSLGQVGSDTQYF.

On this clone itself: The sample holds other DNA sequences that translate to the same CDR3. The gene calls are TRBV18 and TRBJ2-3; the D is unclear. This CDR3 has 13 residues. Germline V lookup: CDR1 KGHSH, CDR2 LQKENI. Trimming pared 3 bases from V and 0 bases from J, leaving 4 bases between. The CDR3: CASSPPSTDTQYF. The CDR3 region has the DNA TGTGCCAGCTCACCGCCTAGCACAGATACGCAGTATTTT.

The J gene is TRBJ1-3, the V gene TRBV4-3; D gene unclear. This CDR3 is 15 amino acids long. From germline, CDR1 is LGHNA and CDR2 YSLEER. Between the trimmed V and J ends, which lost 0 bases and 2 bases, there was a span of 8 bases. CDR3 nucleotide sequence: TGCGCCAGCAGCCAAGATCGGTTCCCTGGAAACACCATATATTTT. Translation gives CASSQDRFPGNTIYF.

The chain carries TRBV5-8 and TRBJ1-2; 8 bases map to TRBD1. Germline CDR1 and CDR2: SGHTS and YDEGEE. Trimming cost V 5 bases and J 4 bases; bases outside gene matches: 7. CDR3 length: 14 amino acids. The chain's CDR3 is CASSMGQAIYGYTF. CDR3 in DNA: TGTGCCAGCAGTATGGGACAGGCGATCTATGGCTACACCTTC.

The V gene is TRBV27, the J gene TRBJ1-5; D call uncertain. CDR3 length: 18 residues. Trimming removed 0 bases at V and 6 bases at J, with 21 bases between. From germline, CDR1 is MNHEY and CDR2 SMNVEV (reference sequence). The CDR3 DNA reads as TGTGCCAGCAGTTTATCTTCCGGGAGCGGGCCCCGGAGTCAGCCCCAGCATTTT. It translates to CASSLSSGSGPRSQPQHF.

The J gene is TRBJ2-5, the V gene TRBV7-9; D not certain. CDR3 length equals 15 residues. Germline V gene sequence: CDR1 SEHNR, CDR2 FQNEAQ (reference sequence). Trimming took off 3 bases at V and 0 bases at J, with 11 bases between the two ends. CDR3 loop: CASSLSFGYQETQYF. CDR3 nucleotides: TGTGCCAGCAGCTTGTCTTTCGGGTACCAAGAGACCCAGTACTTC.

The rearrangement uses TRBV5-4 and TRBJ2-7; 8 bases map to TRBD2. J gave up 2 bases and V 2 bases, and 6 bases lay outside the gene matches. The CDR3 spans 15 residues. CDR1 and CDR2 from the germline V gene are SGHNT and YYREEE (reference sequence). CDR3 loop: CASSFPGLGPYEQYF. The DNA for the CDR3 is TGTGCCAGCAGCTTTCCGGGACTAGGACCCTACGAGCAGTACTTC.

V and J are TRBV13 and TRBJ1-1; D gene unclear. The ends were cut back, 5 bases at V and 8 bases at J, with 9 bases in the middle. The CDR3 extends over 11 amino acids. Germline values: CDR1 PRHDT, CDR2 FYEKMQ (reference sequence). DNA for the CDR3: TGTGCCAGCAGCCCGGACCGGGAAGCTTTCTTT. Translation: CASSPDREAFF.

This clone was recorded only once. The chain recombines TRBV13 with TRBJ2-7, with D tentatively TRBD2 (6 bases). With 5 bases removed from V and 6 bases from J, the gap between germline ends came to 14 bases. Per the germline V gene, CDR1 is PRHDT and CDR2 is FYEKMQ (reference sequence). The CDR3 spans 13 residues. In DNA, the CDR3 is TGTGCCAGCAGCACCGGGCGGAGGGGCGAGCAGTACTTC. It encodes CASSTGRRGEQYF.

The chain links TRBV6-5 to TRBJ2-5; no clear D. This CDR3 contains 12 residues. Germline V gene sequence: CDR1 MNHEY, CDR2 SVGAGI. Trimming took 8 bases from V and 4 from J, leaving 11 bases between them. The CDR3 reads CASGLTRETQYF. The CDR3 region has the DNA TGTGCCAGCGGGCTTACCCGAGAGACCCAGTACTTC.

The rearrangement links TRBV27 to TRBJ2-2, with 15 bases that match TRBD2. Germline CDR1 and CDR2: MNHEY and SMNVEV (reference sequence). This CDR3 spans 19 amino acids. The junction had 12 bases not matched to a gene; V was cut back by 6 bases and J by 4 bases. The CDR3 DNA follows: TGTGCCAGCAGAATAAACCTGGGACTAGCGGGGGGACTCACCGGGGAGCTGTTTTTT. Translated, it gives CASRINLGLAGGLTGELFF.

The rearrangement uses TRBV19 and TRBJ1-6; 7 positions match TRBD1. CDR3 length: 15 amino acids. Germline V lookup: CDR1 LNHDA, CDR2 SQIVND (reference sequence). The V gene end was trimmed by 10 bases and the J gene end by 0 bases; junction bases not matched to a gene: 6. CDR3 region: CATTRGSSYNSPLHF. For the CDR3, the DNA is TGTGCCACAACCAGGGGGAGCTCCTATAATTCACCCCTCCACTTT.

The chain joins TRBV5-4 to TRBJ2-3, with 11 bases identical to TRBD1. This CDR3 is built from 16 residues. Germline V gene data show CDR1 as SGHNT and CDR2 as YYREEE (reference sequence). Unmatched junction bases numbered 10, after V lost 4 bases and J lost 6 bases. The CDR3 nucleotides are TGTGCCAGCAGCCCGCCGGGACAGGGGGGTAGGGATACGCAGTATTTT. It encodes CASSPPGQGGRDTQYF. The full variable domain, completed using reference TRBV5-4 and TRBJ2-3, is ETGVTQSPTHLIKTRGQQVTLRCSSQSGHNTVSWYQQALGQGPQFIFQYYREEENGRGNFPPRFSGLQFPNYSSELNVNALELDDSALYLCASSPPGQGGRDTQYFGPGTRLTVL.

This chain uses TRBV12-3 or TRBV12-4 with TRBJ1-2, with 7 bases lining up with TRBD1. The CDR3 is made up of 11 amino acids. Trimming cost V 6 bases and J 7 bases; bases outside gene matches: 2. The CDR3 reads CASRQGTGYTF. Here the CDR3 DNA reads TGTGCCAGCAGACAGGGGACTGGCTACACCTTC.

The genes are TRBV5-1 and TRBJ1-3; 8 bases map to TRBD1. The J segment lost 2 bases and the V segment lost 0 bases, leaving 4 bases of the junction unmatched. The CDR3 is 16 residues long. The V gene's germline CDR1 is SGHRS and CDR2 YFSETQ. CDR3 loop: CASSLATGATGNTIYF. DNA of the CDR3: TGCGCCAGCAGCTTGGCGACAGGGGCGACTGGAAACACCATATATTTT.